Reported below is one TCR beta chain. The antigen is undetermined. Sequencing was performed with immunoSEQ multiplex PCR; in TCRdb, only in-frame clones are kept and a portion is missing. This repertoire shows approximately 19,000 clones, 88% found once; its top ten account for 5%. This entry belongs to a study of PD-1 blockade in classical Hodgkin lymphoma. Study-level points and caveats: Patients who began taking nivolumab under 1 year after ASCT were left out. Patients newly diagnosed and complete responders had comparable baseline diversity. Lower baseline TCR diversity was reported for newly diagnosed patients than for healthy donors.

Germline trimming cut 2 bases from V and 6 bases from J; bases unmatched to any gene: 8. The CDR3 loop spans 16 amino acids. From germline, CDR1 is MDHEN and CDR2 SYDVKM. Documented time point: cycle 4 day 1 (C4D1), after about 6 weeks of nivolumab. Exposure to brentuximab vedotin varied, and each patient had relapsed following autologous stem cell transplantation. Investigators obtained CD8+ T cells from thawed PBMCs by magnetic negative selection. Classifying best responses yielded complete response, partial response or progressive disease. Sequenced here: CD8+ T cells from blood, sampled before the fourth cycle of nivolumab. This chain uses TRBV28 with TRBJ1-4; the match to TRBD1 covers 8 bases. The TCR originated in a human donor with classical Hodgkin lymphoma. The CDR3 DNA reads TGTGCCAGCAGTTTACTAGGCAGGGGGCGGGATGAAAAACTGTTTTTT. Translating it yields CASSLLGRGRDEKLFF.